Each of the 20 T cell receptor beta chains below was sequenced from the same sample in a study of cytomegalovirus exposure and HLA in healthy donors. The study ran its PCR with 60 Vbeta and 13 Jbeta primers. TCRdb keeps only in-frame clones here, not all; method: immunoSEQ multiplex PCR. Here the sample spans roughly 180,000 clones, around 78% being singletons. The material sequenced was PBMCs. These receptors all come from a female donor in good health and CMV-seronegative.

The chain joins TRBV19 to TRBJ1-5, with D possibly matching TRBD1 (6 bases). Germline CDR1 reads LNHDA; CDR2 reads SQIVND (reference sequence). Trimming pared 7 bases from V and 2 bases from J, leaving 15 bases between. The CDR3 is 15 amino acids. The DNA of the CDR3 is TGTGCCAGTAAGCAACAGGGTAGGGGCAATCAGCCCCAGCATTTT. Its translation is CASKQQGRGNQPQHF.

The chain links TRBV5-1 to TRBJ1-2; possibly TRBD1 for D (5 bases). Germline CDR1 reads SGHRS; CDR2 reads YFSETQ. V gave up 3 bases and J gave up 8 bases, with 11 bases separating them. The CDR3 runs to 12 residues. CDR3 coding DNA: TGCGCCAGCAGCTCCCAGGGATTGGGCTACACCTTC. As protein: CASSSQGLGYTF.

This clone has just a few counts. This rearrangement joins TRBV9 to TRBJ2-1; 9 bases map to TRBD1. CDR1 SGDLS and CDR2 YYNGEE come from the germline V gene. The CDR3 is made up of 15 amino acids. V gave up 4 bases and J gave up 5 bases; unmatched junction bases: 7. The CDR3: CASSSGQGTNNEQFF. In DNA, the CDR3 is TGTGCCAGCAGCTCTGGACAGGGGACTAACAATGAGCAGTTCTTC.

A single count supports this clone. The V call is TRBV7-9, the J call TRBJ2-1; a possible D gene is TRBD2 (6 bases). The CDR3 sequence is 19 residues long. The germline V gene has CDR1 SEHNR and CDR2 FQNEAQ (reference sequence). Trimming removed 5 bases at V and 7 bases at J, with 30 bases between. The CDR3 is CASSPPGVGRGDRGNEQFF. In DNA, the CDR3 is TGTGCCAGCAGCCCTCCTGGCGTCGGGAGAGGGGACCGGGGTAATGAGCAGTTCTTC.

This chain connects TRBV20-1 to TRBJ1-2; no definite D call. The CDR3 runs 11 residues. The V gene's germline CDR1 is DFQATT and CDR2 SNEGSKA (reference sequence). The ends were cut back, 5 bases at V and 2 bases at J, with 6 bases in the middle. The CDR3 region is CSASGNYGYTF. The CDR3 nucleotides are TGCAGTGCTTCCGGGAACTATGGCTACACCTTC.

CDR3 sequence: CASSLAQGVYSPLHF. The CDR3 coding sequence is TGTGCCAGCAGCCTAGCCCAGGGGGTCTATTCACCCCTCCACTTT. V usage is TRBV14 and J usage is TRBJ1-6; 7 bases agree with TRBD1. With 4 bases clipped from V and 8 bases from J, the junction kept 8 bases outside the gene matches. Looked up from germline, CDR1 is SGHDN and CDR2 is FVKESK. This CDR3 comprises 15 residues.

The chain recombines TRBV28 with TRBJ1-4, with a weak D call TRBD1 (5 bases). The CDR3 is made up of 14 amino acids. Germline loops: CDR1 MDHEN, CDR2 SYDVKM. V was cut by 8 bases and J by 8 bases, with 18 bases left in between. The CDR3 sequence: CASRSSWGREKLFF. In DNA form, the CDR3 reads TGTGCCAGCCGTTCCTCTTGGGGCAGGGAAAAACTGTTTTTT.

The chain links TRBV20-1 to TRBJ2-3; D gene uncertain. V was clipped by 7 bases and J by 6 bases, with 11 bases between them. Germline CDR1 is DFQATT and CDR2 is SNEGSKA (reference sequence). This CDR3 comprises 11 residues. CDR3 residues: CSVINSDTQYF. The CDR3 coding sequence is TGCAGTGTTATCAACTCGGATACGCAGTATTTT.

The CDR3 region has the DNA TGCAGCGTAACACTAGCGACAATCTCCTACAATGAGCAGTTCTTC. This encodes CSVTLATISYNEQFF. The chain has TRBV29-1 and TRBJ2-1; 7 bases are shared with TRBD2. CDR1 and CDR2 from the germline V gene are SQVTM and ANQGSEA. Trimming took 6 bases from V and 0 from J; bases not matched to a gene: 8. This CDR3 has 15 amino acids.

The rearrangement uses TRBV6-5 and TRBJ1-1; 8 positions match TRBD1. CDR1 and CDR2 (germline): MNHEY, SVGAGI. Trimming took 6 bases from V and 6 from J; bases not matched to a gene: 9. There are 14 residues in the CDR3. The CDR3 spells CASRPSTGVAEAFF. The CDR3 DNA is TGTGCCAGCAGGCCATCGACAGGGGTGGCTGAAGCTTTCTTT.

This clone has only a few counts. The chain links TRBV6-5 to TRBJ1-5; no clear D gene. This CDR3 is 12 amino acids long. The V and J ends lost 4 bases and 6 bases respectively, with 7 bases between them. Germline V gene lookup returns CDR1 MNHEY and CDR2 SVGAGI. This CDR3 reads CASSSVGQPQHF. For the CDR3, the DNA is TGTGCCAGCAGTTCGGTCGGTCAGCCCCAGCATTTT.

The J gene is TRBJ1-2, the V gene TRBV30; D call uncertain. CDR1 and CDR2 from the germline V gene are GTSNPN and SVGIG (reference sequence). CDR3 length equals 13 residues. Trimming took off 4 bases at V and 8 bases at J, with 17 bases between the two ends. CDR3 nucleotides: TGTGCCTGGACCCCCGGAGGCCTGGGGGGCTACACCTTC. Protein: CAWTPGGLGGYTF.

The chain is built from TRBV5-4 and TRBJ1-4; D is unresolved. The CDR3 has 17 residues. Trimming stripped 4 bases from V and 6 bases from J, with 22 bases between. CDR1 and CDR2 from the germline V gene are SGHNT and YYREEE (reference sequence). The CDR3: CASSQAGSQRSHEKLFF. DNA for the CDR3: TGTGCCAGCAGCCAAGCTGGCTCCCAGCGGAGTCATGAAAAACTGTTTTTT. Variable domain in full (rest from reference TRBV5-4 and TRBJ1-4): ETGVTQSPTHLIKTRGQQVTLRCSSQSGHNTVSWYQQALGQGPQFIFQYYREEENGRGNFPPRFSGLQFPNYSSELNVNALELDDSALYLCASSQAGSQRSHEKLFFGSGTQLSVL.

This clone appeared a few times. J is TRBJ1-2 and V is TRBV6-6; no definite D call. Between the trimmed V and J ends, which lost 11 bases and 2 bases, there was a span of 15 bases. This CDR3 contains 13 residues. CDR1 and CDR2 from the germline V gene are MNHNY and SVGAGI (reference sequence). CDR3 nucleotide sequence: TGTGCCGGTCTGGCGGGAAACAACTATGGCTACACCTTC. Its protein is CAGLAGNNYGYTF.

The V and J genes are TRBV7-2 and TRBJ2-7; no firm D call. V lost 3 bases, J lost 1 base, and 7 bases lay in between. This CDR3 is 13 amino acids long. CDR1 is SGHTA and CDR2 is FQGNSA in the germline V gene. CDR3 sequence: CASSFHGSYEQYF. The CDR3 region has the DNA TGTGCCAGCAGCTTCCACGGTTCCTACGAGCAGTACTTC.

A note on this clone: This CDR3 is also generated by other DNA sequences in the sample. The rearrangement links TRBV2 to TRBJ1-1; D remains ambiguous. The CDR3 is 14 amino acids. CDR1 and CDR2 (germline): SNHLY, FYNNEI. The V end was cut by 7 bases, the J end by 1 base, with 13 bases between. CDR3 coding DNA: TGTGCCAGCACCCGGACGGGAAGGAACACTGAAGCTTTCTTT. The encoded protein is CASTRTGRNTEAFF.

This rearrangement joins TRBV9 to TRBJ2-1; 7 bases match TRBD1. V trimming: 1 base; J trimming: 0 bases; junction bases outside the gene matches: 7. The CDR3 spans 17 residues. Germline values: CDR1 SGDLS, CDR2 YYNGEE. This CDR3 is CASSVSGTASSYNEQFF. CDR3 sequence (DNA): TGTGCCAGCAGCGTAAGTGGGACAGCGAGCTCCTACAATGAGCAGTTCTTC.

The chain is built from TRBV11-3 and TRBJ2-2; 9 bases map to TRBD1. The CDR3 consists of 15 residues. Trimming took 5 bases from V and 6 from J; bases not matched to a gene: 7. The germline V gene encodes CDR1 SGHNT and CDR2 YENEEA. CDR3 loop: CASSPGTGLSGELFF. The CDR3 DNA sequence: TGTGCCAGCAGCCCCGGGACAGGGCTCTCCGGGGAGCTGTTTTTT.

The chain joins TRBV14 to TRBJ1-3; D gene uncertain. V was cut by 0 bases and J by 8 bases, with 14 bases left in between. This CDR3 comprises 15 residues. In germline, CDR1 is SGHDN, CDR2 FVKESK. CDR3 sequence: CASSQETAAVDTIYF. The CDR3 DNA reads TGTGCCAGCAGCCAAGAGACGGCGGCGGTGGACACCATATATTTT.

This chain joins TRBV19 and TRBJ1-1, with D hard to call. The V gene's germline CDR1 is LNHDA and CDR2 SQIVND (reference sequence). This CDR3 has 15 residues. V dropped 4 bases and J dropped 2 bases, with 14 bases sitting between them. Here the CDR3 reads CASSTADDINTEAFF. The CDR3 region has the DNA TGTGCCAGTAGTACCGCCGACGACATAAACACTGAAGCTTTCTTT.